A selection of T cell receptor beta chains follows, all from one sample in a study of blood T cells in healthy people across ages. Via MiXCR, TCRdb re-called the 5' RACE reads, giving one row per CDR3 protein. The sample contains about 1.4 million distinct CDR3 sequences, approximately 59% of which appear only once. The sample was blood. Receptor source: a man younger than 35 in good health. Both conserved end residues are part of each CDR3. A D gene is named only where the DNA matches it firmly. Clone size is stated in some rows and not others, as once, few, many or a class when expanded.

CDR3 length,J gene,V gene,clone size,D gene,CDR3 DNA,CDR3 protein
16,TRBJ2-7,TRBV3-1,few,TRBD2,TGTGCCAGCAGCCAAGAGCTGGGACTAGCGGGACACGAGCAGTACTTC,CASSQELGLAGHEQYF
13,TRBJ1-2,TRBV7-6,NA,TRBD1,TGTGCCAGCAGACATGACAGGGGGCATGGCTACACCTTC,CASRHDRGHGYTF
12,TRBJ1-2,TRBV5-1,NA,NA,TGCGCCAGCAGCGGCAAAAGCTATGGCTACACCTTC,CASSGKSYGYTF
15,TRBJ2-1,TRBV12-3/TRBV12-4,few,TRBD1,TGTGCCAGCAGGATGACCGGGACAGGGGGCCATGAGCAGTTCTTC,CASRMTGTGGHEQFF
15,TRBJ2-7,TRBV5-1,NA,TRBD1,TGCGCCAGCAGGCCGGCCTACAGGGGAACTTACGAGCAGTACTTC,CASRPAYRGTYEQYF
16,TRBJ1-1,TRBV6-1,NA,NA,TGTGCCAGCAGTGAAAAACCAGGAGGATGGGGGACTGAAGCTTTCTTT,CASSEKPGGWGTEAFF
14,TRBJ1-2,TRBV11-2,NA,TRBD1,TGTGCCAGCAGCTTAGTCGGGACAGGGGATGGCTACACCTTC,CASSLVGTGDGYTF
14,TRBJ1-2,TRBV6-2/TRBV6-3,NA,TRBD1,TGTGCCAGCGACCGGGACAGGGGAAACTATGGCTACACCTTC,CASDRDRGNYGYTF
15,TRBJ1-1,TRBV4-1,few,TRBD1,TGCGCCAGCAGCCTAACAGGGGTTAGTAGTGTTCGGGCTTTCTTT,CASSLTGVSSVRAFF
15,TRBJ2-1,TRBV12-3/TRBV12-4,NA,NA,TGTGCCAGCAGTTCTCGTGGCGGGTTCTACAATGAGCAGTTCTTC,CASSSRGGFYNEQFF
14,TRBJ2-5,TRBV4-3,NA,NA,TGCGCCAGCAGCCAAGTCGACAGCCAAGAGACCCAGTACTTC,CASSQVDSQETQYF
17,TRBJ2-3,TRBV27,NA,NA,TGTGCCAGCAGTTTATCTCAACTAGAGTGGAGCACAGATACGCAGTATTTT,CASSLSQLEWSTDTQYF
13,TRBJ1-1,TRBV6-2/TRBV6-3,few,NA,TGTGCCAGCAGTCCTCGGGCGAACACTGAAGCTTTCTTT,CASSPRANTEAFF
15,TRBJ2-5,TRBV12-3/TRBV12-4,NA,TRBD2,TGTGCCAGCAGTCGTAGGTCGGGAGGGAAGGAGACCCAGTACTTC,CASSRRSGGKETQYF
14,TRBJ2-1,TRBV7-2,NA,NA,TGTGCCAGCAGCTTAGCCTGGACAGACAATGAGCAGTTCTTC,CASSLAWTDNEQFF
15,TRBJ2-3,TRBV4-2,NA,NA,TGTGCCAGCAGCCAAGCACCAGGGGGCACAGATACGCAGTATTTT,CASSQAPGGTDTQYF
16,TRBJ2-5,TRBV21-1,NA,NA,TGTGCCAGTCGGATTCAAGACCGGGACAGACAAGAGACCCAGTACTTC,CASRIQDRDRQETQYF
17,TRBJ2-4,TRBV4-3,few,TRBD2,TGCGCCAGCAGCCAAGTAGAAGCGGGGGGGTCCAAAAACATTCAGTACTTC,CASSQVEAGGSKNIQYF
16,TRBJ2-1,TRBV14,NA,TRBD1,TGTGCCAGCAGCCTCATCCCCGGACAGGCCTACAATGAGCAGTTCTTC,CASSLIPGQAYNEQFF
15,TRBJ2-1,TRBV18,NA,NA,TGTGCCAGCTCACCAGAGATCAGCTCCTACAATGAGCAGTTCTTC,CASSPEISSYNEQFF
14,TRBJ1-2,TRBV5-6,once,NA,TGTGCCAGCAGCTTGGGAGGCGTCCCCTATGGCTACACCTTC,CASSLGGVPYGYTF
15,TRBJ2-7,TRBV6-2/TRBV6-3,NA,NA,TGTGCCAGCAGTTACCCCGGGACTGAAACTTACGAGCAGTACTTC,CASSYPGTETYEQYF
15,TRBJ2-6,TRBV18,many,NA,TGTGCCAGCAGTCCAGCGAGCTCTGGGGCCAACGTCCTGACTTTC,CASSPASSGANVLTF
13,TRBJ2-4,TRBV2,NA,TRBD1,TGTGCCAGCATGGGACAGCAGAAAAACATTCAGTACTTC,CASMGQQKNIQYF
16,TRBJ2-2,TRBV14,NA,NA,TGTGCCAGCAGCCAAGTGGGGGGATCAGACACCGGGGAGCTGTTTTTT,CASSQVGGSDTGELFF